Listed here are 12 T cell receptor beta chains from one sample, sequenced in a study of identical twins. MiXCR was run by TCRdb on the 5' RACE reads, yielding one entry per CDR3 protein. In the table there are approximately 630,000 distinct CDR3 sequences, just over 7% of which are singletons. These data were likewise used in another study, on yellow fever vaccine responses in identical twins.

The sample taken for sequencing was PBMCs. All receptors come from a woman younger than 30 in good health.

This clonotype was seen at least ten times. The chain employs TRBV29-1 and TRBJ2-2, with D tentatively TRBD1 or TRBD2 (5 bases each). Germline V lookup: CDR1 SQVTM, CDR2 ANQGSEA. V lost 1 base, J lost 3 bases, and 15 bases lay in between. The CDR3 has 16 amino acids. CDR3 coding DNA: TGCAGCGTTGAAGGGAACGGCAGGGAGTACACCGGGGAGCTGTTTTTT. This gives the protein CSVEGNGREYTGELFF.

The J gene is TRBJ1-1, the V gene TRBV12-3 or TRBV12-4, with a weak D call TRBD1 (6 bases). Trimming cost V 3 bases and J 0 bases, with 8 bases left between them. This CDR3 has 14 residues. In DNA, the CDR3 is TGTGCCAGCAGTTTGGGGGCATTGAACACTGAAGCTTTCTTT. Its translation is CASSLGALNTEAFF.

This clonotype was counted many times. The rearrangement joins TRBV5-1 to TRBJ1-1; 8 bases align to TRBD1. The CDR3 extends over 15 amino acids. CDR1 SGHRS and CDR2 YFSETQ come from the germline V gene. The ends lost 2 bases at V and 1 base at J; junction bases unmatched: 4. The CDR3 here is CASSFTGQGNTEAFF. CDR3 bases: TGCGCCAGCAGCTTCACCGGACAGGGGAACACTGAAGCTTTCTTT.

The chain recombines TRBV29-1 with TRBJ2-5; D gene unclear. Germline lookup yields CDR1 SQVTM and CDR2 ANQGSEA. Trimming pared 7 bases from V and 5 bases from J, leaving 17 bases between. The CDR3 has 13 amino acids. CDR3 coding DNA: TGCAGCGCCGGACCTAGGCTTTTGGAGACCCAGTACTTC. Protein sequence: CSAGPRLLETQYF.

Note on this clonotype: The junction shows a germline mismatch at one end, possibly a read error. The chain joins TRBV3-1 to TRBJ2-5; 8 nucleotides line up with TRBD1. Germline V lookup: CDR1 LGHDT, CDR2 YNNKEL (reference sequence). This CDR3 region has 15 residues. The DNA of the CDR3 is TGTGCCTGCAGCCAGCACGGACAGGGTATAGAGACCCAGTACTTC. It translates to CACSQHGQGIETQYF.

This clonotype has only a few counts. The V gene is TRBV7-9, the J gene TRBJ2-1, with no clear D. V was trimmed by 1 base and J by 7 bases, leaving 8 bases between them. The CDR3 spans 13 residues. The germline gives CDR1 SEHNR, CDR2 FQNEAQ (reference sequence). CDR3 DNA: TGTGCCAGCAGCTTAGGGGTGAAAAATGAGCAGTTCTTC. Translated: CASSLGVKNEQFF.

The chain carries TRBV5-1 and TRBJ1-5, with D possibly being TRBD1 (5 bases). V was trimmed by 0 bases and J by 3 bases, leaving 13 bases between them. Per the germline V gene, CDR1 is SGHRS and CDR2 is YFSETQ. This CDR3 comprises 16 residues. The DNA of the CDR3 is TGCGCCAGCAGCTTGGGCCCCGGGACCCACAATCAGCCCCAGCATTTT. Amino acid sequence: CASSLGPGTHNQPQHF.

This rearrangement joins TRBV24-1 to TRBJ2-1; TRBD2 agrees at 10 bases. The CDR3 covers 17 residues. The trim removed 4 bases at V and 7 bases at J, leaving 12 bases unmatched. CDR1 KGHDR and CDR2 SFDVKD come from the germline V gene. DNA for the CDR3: TGTGCCACCAGTGACAGAGCGGGGGGGAGAACGTGGAATGAGCAGTTCTTC. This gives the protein CATSDRAGGRTWNEQFF.

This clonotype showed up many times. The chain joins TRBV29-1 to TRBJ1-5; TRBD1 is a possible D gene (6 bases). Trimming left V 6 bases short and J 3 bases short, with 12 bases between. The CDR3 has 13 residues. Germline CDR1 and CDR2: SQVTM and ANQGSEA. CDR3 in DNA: TGCAGCGTAGAACAGGGTAACAATCAGCCCCAGCATTTT. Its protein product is CSVEQGNNQPQHF.

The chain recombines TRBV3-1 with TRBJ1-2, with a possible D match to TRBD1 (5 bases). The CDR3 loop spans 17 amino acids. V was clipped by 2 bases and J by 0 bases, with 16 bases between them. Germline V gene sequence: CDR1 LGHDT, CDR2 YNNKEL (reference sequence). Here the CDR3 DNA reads TGTGCCAGCAGCCAAAACGGACACCTCAAATCTAACTATGGCTACACCTTC. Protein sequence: CASSQNGHLKSNYGYTF.

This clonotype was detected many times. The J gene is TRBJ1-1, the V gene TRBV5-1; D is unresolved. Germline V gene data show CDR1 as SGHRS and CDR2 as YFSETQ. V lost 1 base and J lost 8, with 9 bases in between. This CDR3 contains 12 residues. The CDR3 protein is CASSLYPEEAFF. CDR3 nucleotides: TGCGCCAGCAGCTTGTACCCAGAAGAAGCTTTCTTT.

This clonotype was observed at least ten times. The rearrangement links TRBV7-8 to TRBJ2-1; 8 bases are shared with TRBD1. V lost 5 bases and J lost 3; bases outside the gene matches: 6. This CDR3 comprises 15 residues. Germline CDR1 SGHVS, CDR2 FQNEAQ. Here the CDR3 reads CASSKGQGNYNEQFF. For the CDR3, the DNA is TGTGCCAGCAGCAAAGGACAGGGAAACTACAATGAGCAGTTCTTC.